This T cell receptor (beta chain) derives from a study of T cells in localized non-small cell lung cancer (dated by TCRdb to between 2020 and 2021). About the study as a whole: The study examined T cell repertoires in roughly 240 patients with early-stage NSCLC and compared tumors with uninvolved tumor-adjacent lungs. NSCLC patients had a mean age of roughly 64 years, and around 140 were male and over 85 female. The cohort was made up of around 240 treatment-naive NSCLC patients whose localized lung tumors had been resected.

TCR beta CDR3 regions were sequenced from DNA using the immunoSEQ Assay. The authors' analysis ran thus. To compute T cell density, TCR beta template counts were normalized to usable DNA, which was estimated by amplifying housekeeping genes. Richness was estimated using the preseqR package, with extrapolation to 400,000 templates for PBMC samples and to 120,000 templates for tissue samples. Clonality was taken to be one minus Pielou's evenness. Tissue-enriched TCRs were identified through differential abundance testing performed on productive amino-acid clonotypes, with a minimum total count of 5 and an alpha of 0.1. The Jaccard Index and the Morisita Overlap Index were used to measure how much the repertoires overlapped between compartments. GLIPH clustered TCR beta CDR3s with public tetramer-defined viral CDR3s; viral motifs required at least three viral sequences plus V-gene enrichment. TCRdb obtained this table from immuneACCESS and retained in-frame rearrangements with V and J assigned. These tables miss some clones; where compared with another copy, unresolved V genes account for less than half of the shortfall, and the remainder is unexplained. Clonal size and the V and J genes are those of that table, whereas D and trimming came from the DNA. Counted in this sample were 40,000 to 65,000 clones; over 80% of them appeared once. The ten top clones hold about a sixth of the sample.

About this clone itself: The antigen it binds to is not known. The sample holds no much larger clone one base away, and base qualities are not on file.

General conclusions and limits of the study: Because multi-region tumor sequencing was not done, intratumor heterogeneity could not be ruled out. Because the study design was exploratory, TCR variables were selected using unadjusted p-values without false-discovery rate correction. A median of 57 of the top 100 tumor clones turned up in the paired uninvolved adjacent lung, and 28 of those clones also ranked among the top 100 of that same adjacent lung. Longer overall survival was associated with higher blood T cell density, whereas shorter survival was associated with higher adjacent-lung clonality. Uninvolved tumor-adjacent lung showed the highest T cell clonality, higher than tumor, which suggests more focused antigenic responses in the uninvolved tumor-adjacent lung.

The germline V and J ends show losses of 3 bases and 4 bases respectively, and no gene match explains 5 bases of the junction. The CDR3, from cysteine to phenylalanine, totals 14 residues. The only DNA kept is the CDR3, 42 bases in frame from the first base. The germline V gene (reference sequence) sets CDR1 to MNHEY and CDR2 to SMNVEV. At diagnosis, tumor, uninvolved tumor-adjacent lung and peripheral blood were collected and then preserved as a mix of FFPE and fresh-frozen material. For TCR repertoire profiling, blood samples were analyzed as peripheral blood mononuclear cells. This sequence originates from a man between 35 and 75 years old with stage III lung adenocarcinoma. This chain joins TRBV27 to TRBJ2-7, with 8 bases matching TRBD2. The material was peripheral blood mononuclear cells, obtained before any cancer treatment. CDR3 sequence: CASSFASGGYEQYF. The bases are TGTGCCAGCAGTTTTGCCAGCGGGGGTTACGAGCAGTACTTC.